These 30 T cell receptor beta chains came from one sample sequenced in a study of beta chain features in type 1 diabetes (dated by TCRdb to 2017 to 2018). Library generation was performed with the immunoSEQ multiplex PCR assay. The High Capacity cDNA Reverse Transcription Kit was used to reverse transcribe all of the isolated RNA, meaning that expressed TCRB transcripts were what got sequenced. Imported from immuneACCESS, the table was reduced by TCRdb to in-frame sequences with V and J called. These copies leave out some clones; in studies compared against another copy, an unresolved V gene accounts for under half, and the cause of the remainder is not known. Present in this sample are 850,000 to 900,000 clones, 15% to 20% of which were seen just once. 0.02% to 0.025% of the sample comes from the top ten. Sequencing was performed on naive CD4+ T cells from blood. In light of the paper, this sample's cell subset or site label describes: true naive CD4+ T cells. These receptors originate from a woman under 30 in good health.

Comments on this clone: Germline and junction disagree at one end, which may indicate a read error. The same CDR3 also results from other DNA sequences found in this sample. This chain connects TRBV25-1 to TRBJ1-2; no clear D gene. Germline V CDR1 and CDR2: MGHDK, SYGVNS. This CDR3 spans 15 amino acids. The CDR3 sequence: CASSLGSLQGYGYTF. The CDR3 bases are TGTGCCAGCAGCCTAGGCAGCCTGCAAGGGTATGGTTACACCTTC.

The chain joins TRBV2 to TRBJ2-7; D not resolved. Germline CDR1 is SNHLY and CDR2 is FYNNEI. The CDR3 spans 15 residues. With 2 bases removed from V and 0 bases from J, the gap between germline ends came to 11 bases. The CDR3 bases are TGTGCCAGCAGTGAATCTTTGGCCACCTCCTACGAGCAGTACTTC. Its translation: CASSESLATSYEQYF.

This clone was recorded at least ten times. The J gene is TRBJ2-1, the V gene TRBV2; D gene unclear. Looked up from germline, CDR1 is SNHLY and CDR2 is FYNNEI. V was cut by 5 bases and J by 8 bases, with 19 bases left in between. The CDR3 contains 15 residues. CDR3 sequence: CASSQTGPPVHEQFF. The DNA for the CDR3 is TGTGCCAGCAGTCAAACCGGGCCCCCGGTCCATGAGCAGTTCTTC.

This clone occurred a few times. The V and J genes are TRBV5-1 and TRBJ2-3; the D gene could be TRBD1 or TRBD2 (5 bases each). CDR1 and CDR2 (germline): SGHRS, YFSETQ. The CDR3 sequence is 17 residues long. Trimming left V 0 bases short and J 2 bases short, with 16 bases between. CDR3 nucleotide sequence: TGCGCCAGCAGCTTGGCCCCTCCGTGGGGGTACACAGATACGCAGTATTTT. Translating gives CASSLAPPWGYTDTQYF.

This clone has more than one count but fewer than ten. The V and J genes are TRBV28 and TRBJ2-7; D is unresolved. Per the germline V gene, CDR1 is MDHEN and CDR2 is SYDVKM. The germline V and J ends were trimmed by 5 bases and 6 bases, with 11 bases remaining between them. The CDR3 has 12 residues. The CDR3 region is CASSPRTTEQYF. The CDR3 DNA reads as TGTGCCAGCAGTCCCCGCACAACCGAGCAGTACTTC.

The chain recombines TRBV4-3 with TRBJ2-7; D might be TRBD2 (6 bases). The germline gives CDR1 LGHNA, CDR2 YSLEER. Deletions cut 0 bases from V and 3 bases from J, with 9 bases between. This CDR3 region has 14 residues. CDR3 bases: TGCGCCAGCAGCCAAGACGCGGGACTCTACGAGCAGTACTTC. Residues: CASSQDAGLYEQYF.

This sequence joins TRBV7-2 and TRBJ2-2; D is possibly TRBD1 (6 bases). Trimming stripped 7 bases from V and 2 bases from J, with 11 bases between. Germline-derived CDR1 and CDR2 are SGHTA and FQGNSA. CDR3 length: 14 residues. CDR3 DNA sequence: TGTGCCAGCATCCACAGGGCTAACACCGGGGAGCTGTTTTTT. Translating gives CASIHRANTGELFF.

The chain uses TRBV7-2 and TRBJ1-1; the D gene is possibly TRBD1 (5 bases). The germline CDR1 and CDR2 sequences are SGHTA and FQGNSA. This CDR3 has 12 residues. The V end lost 4 bases, the J end lost 11 bases, and 14 bases lay between the germline ends. CDR3 bases: TGTGCCAGCAGCTCGGGACCCGGGGAGGCTTTCTTT. Protein sequence: CASSSGPGEAFF.

This clone appeared a few times. V is TRBV15 and J is TRBJ1-5; D unresolved. Germline-derived CDR1 and CDR2 are LNHNV and YYDKDF (reference sequence). V was clipped by 0 bases and J by 7 bases, with 10 bases between them. CDR3 length equals 14 residues. The CDR3 bases are TGTGCCACCAGCAGAGATGCGTCGAGACAGCCCCAGCATTTT. It translates to CATSRDASRQPQHF.

In this sample, this clone turned up a few times. The V gene is TRBV5-1, the J gene TRBJ1-2, with unresolved D. This CDR3 spans 12 amino acids. Germline assignment: CDR1 SGHRS and CDR2 YFSETQ. Trimming cost V 3 bases and J 4 bases, with 7 bases left between them. This chain's CDR3 is CASSSDGYGYTF. The CDR3 bases are TGCGCCAGCAGCTCGGACGGCTATGGCTACACCTTC.

The chain recombines TRBV15 with TRBJ2-2, with D possibly being TRBD1 (7 bases). The germline CDR1 and CDR2 sequences are LNHNV and YYDKDF (reference sequence). This CDR3 comprises 17 residues. V was shortened by 1 base and J by 4 bases, with 16 bases between the two germline ends. CDR3 residues: CATSRGAGTVATGELFF. CDR3 DNA: TGTGCCACCAGCAGAGGCGCGGGGACAGTGGCCACCGGGGAGCTGTTTTTT. Full variable domain (rest looked up from reference TRBV15 and TRBJ2-2): DAMVIQNPRYQVTQFGKPVTLSCSQTLNHNVMYWYQQKSSQAPKLLFHYYDKDFNNEADTPDNFQSRRPNTSFCFLDIRSPGLGDTAMYLCATSRGAGTVATGELFFGEGSRLTVL.

This clone showed up just a few times. This sample also contains other DNA sequences that code for the same CDR3. The genes are TRBV28 and TRBJ2-3, with 7 bases that match TRBD2. The V and J ends lost 3 bases and 0 bases, in that order; junction bases with no gene match: 0. This CDR3 spans 14 amino acids. Per the germline V gene, CDR1 is MDHEN and CDR2 is SYDVKM. CDR3 protein: CASSFGGSTDTQYF. The DNA of the CDR3 is TGTGCCAGCAGTTTCGGGGGGAGCACAGATACGCAGTATTTT.

This clone was counted only a few times. The gene calls are TRBV2 and TRBJ2-7; the match to TRBD2 covers 12 bases. This CDR3 contains 14 residues. In germline, CDR1 is SNHLY, CDR2 FYNNEI. V shed 10 bases and J 3 bases; nucleotides not matched to a gene: 7. CDR3 sequence (DNA): TGTGCCACTCAACTAGCGGGAGGTATCTACGAGCAGTACTTC. Translating it yields CATQLAGGIYEQYF.

In this sample, this clone turned up a few times. CDR3 DNA sequence: TGTGCCAGCAGTGAGGGCCCCTGGGAGCCCCAGCATTTT. Translated, it gives CASSEGPWEPQHF. The chain recombines TRBV2 with TRBJ1-5; D is undetermined. Germline V gives CDR1 SNHLY, CDR2 FYNNEI. Trimming shortened V by 3 bases and J by 8 bases, and 11 bases separated the two germline ends. CDR3 length: 13 residues.

V and J are TRBV7-9 and TRBJ2-7; TRBD1 or TRBD2 may be the D gene (5 bases each). From germline, CDR1 is SEHNR and CDR2 FQNEAQ (reference sequence). This CDR3 is built from 15 residues. With 5 bases removed from V and 3 bases from J, the gap between germline ends came to 17 bases. CDR3: CASSPGTVNHYEQYF. The CDR3 DNA sequence: TGTGCCAGCAGCCCAGGGACCGTTAATCACTACGAGCAGTACTTC.

This clone appeared many times. V is TRBV13 and J is TRBJ1-4, with 7 bases lining up with TRBD1. Germline V gene lookup returns CDR1 PRHDT and CDR2 FYEKMQ (reference sequence). This CDR3 is 14 amino acids long. The J segment lost 7 bases and the V segment lost 4 bases, leaving 6 bases of the junction unmatched. CDR3 bases: TGTGCCAGCAGCTCGCGCGGGACAGCTGAAAAACTGTTTTTT. Translating gives CASSSRGTAEKLFF.

The chain uses TRBV28 and TRBJ2-1; D is possibly TRBD1 (6 bases). V shed 6 bases and J shed 7 bases, with 19 bases lying between them. Germline V lookup: CDR1 MDHEN, CDR2 SYDVKM. This CDR3 is built from 15 residues. CDR3 region: CASRPPRGISNEQFF. The CDR3 DNA reads as TGTGCCAGCAGGCCTCCGAGGGGGATTTCAAATGAGCAGTTCTTC.

The chain recombines TRBV28 with TRBJ1-2; 8 bases line up with TRBD1. Per the germline V gene, CDR1 is MDHEN and CDR2 is SYDVKM. This CDR3 is built from 14 residues. J gave up 4 bases and V 5 bases, and 6 bases lay outside the gene matches. This CDR3 reads CASSASGQGYGYTF. The CDR3, as DNA: TGTGCCAGCAGTGCCTCAGGACAGGGCTATGGCTACACCTTC.

This clone was seen ten or more times. The J gene is TRBJ1-1, the V gene TRBV7-9; 9 bases match TRBD1. From germline, CDR1 is SEHNR and CDR2 FQNEAQ (reference sequence). This CDR3 is built from 15 residues. After removal of 5 bases from V and 0 bases from J, the junction contained 4 bases not matched to a gene. CDR3 protein: CASSTYRGLNTEAFF. The CDR3 nucleotides read TGTGCCAGCAGCACCTACAGGGGGCTGAACACTGAAGCTTTCTTT.

This chain joins TRBV27 and TRBJ1-5; 10 bases are a match to TRBD1. Germline-derived CDR1 and CDR2 are MNHEY and SMNVEV (reference sequence). J lost 1 base, V lost 1 base, and 7 bases had no gene match. The CDR3 spans 18 residues. The CDR3 sequence: CASSLLGQGKFSNQPQHF. In DNA form, the CDR3 reads TGTGCCAGCAGTTTATTGGGACAGGGGAAATTCAGCAATCAGCCCCAGCATTTT.

The rearrangement joins TRBV14 to TRBJ2-5; TRBD2 aligns across 11 bases. The CDR3 runs to 13 residues. Trimming at V came to 6 bases and at J to 7 bases, leaving 4 bases not matched to a gene. The germline V gene encodes CDR1 SGHDN and CDR2 FVKESK. The CDR3 nucleotides read TGTGCCAGCAGGACTAGCGGGGCGGGGACCCAGTACTTC. Amino acids: CASRTSGAGTQYF.

V gene TRBV5-1 combines with J gene TRBJ2-7, with 10 bases fitting TRBD2. This CDR3 region has 15 residues. In germline, CDR1 is SGHRS, CDR2 YFSETQ. The J segment lost 6 bases and the V segment lost 0 bases, leaving 6 bases of the junction unmatched. The DNA for the CDR3 is TGCGCCAGCAGCTTGGCGCTAGCGGGAGATGGCGAGCAGTACTTC. This encodes CASSLALAGDGEQYF.

This clone occurred a few times. The genes are TRBV10-3 and TRBJ2-3, with D maybe TRBD1 (6 bases). V dropped 4 bases and J dropped 4 bases, with 21 bases sitting between them. CDR1 ENHRY and CDR2 SYGVKD come from the germline V gene. The CDR3 sequence is 17 residues long. CDR3 DNA: TGTGCCATCAGTGCCTACCGGACAGTGGGACGGGCAGATACGCAGTATTTT. It translates to CAISAYRTVGRADTQYF.

The chain is built from TRBV7-6 and TRBJ2-3, with D possibly TRBD1 on 6 matching bases. CDR1 is SGHVS and CDR2 is FNYEAQ in the germline V gene. This CDR3 has 13 amino acids. With 5 bases removed from V and 2 bases from J, the gap between germline ends came to 8 bases. The CDR3 here is CASSQGTTDTQYF. In nucleotides, the CDR3 is TGTGCCAGCAGCCAGGGGACCACAGATACGCAGTATTTT. The full variable domain, its missing parts supplied by reference TRBV7-6 and TRBJ2-3, is GAGVSQSPRYKVTKRGQDVALRCDPISGHVSLYWYRQALGQGPEFLTYFNYEAQQDKSGLPNDRFSAERPEGSISTLTIQRTEQRDSAMYRCASSQGTTDTQYFGPGTRLTVL.

V usage is TRBV9 and J usage is TRBJ2-1; no clear D gene. The V end lost 4 bases, the J end lost 2 bases, and 16 bases lay between the germline ends. The germline V gene encodes CDR1 SGDLS and CDR2 YYNGEE. This CDR3 spans 16 amino acids. CDR3 region: CASSPEGATAYNEQFF. The DNA for the CDR3 is TGTGCCAGCAGCCCAGAAGGAGCAACCGCCTACAATGAGCAGTTCTTC.

This clone showed up just a few times. This chain uses TRBV7-3 with TRBJ2-1, with TRBD2 matching 9 bases. Germline V lookup: CDR1 SGHTA, CDR2 FQGTGA. This CDR3 is 13 amino acids long. Losses at the gene ends were 5 bases for V and 5 bases for J; bases not matched to a gene: 1. CDR3 nucleotides: TGTGCCAGCAGCAGACTAGCGGACAATGAGCAGTTCTTC. Translated, it gives CASSRLADNEQFF. Using reference TRBV7-3 and TRBJ2-1 for the parts outside the CDR3, the full variable domain is GAGVSQTPSNKVTEKGKYVELRCDPISGHTALYWYRQSLGQGPEFLIYFQGTGAADDSGLPNDRFFAVRPEGSVSTLKIQRTERGDSAVYLCASSRLADNEQFFGPGTRLTVL.

This clone has more than one count but fewer than ten. The chain uses TRBV28 and TRBJ2-7; possibly TRBD2 for D (7 bases). Trimming left V 6 bases short and J 3 bases short, with 15 bases between. The CDR3 runs 14 residues. The germline V gene has CDR1 MDHEN and CDR2 SYDVKM. CDR3 loop: CASSETGGSYEQYF. CDR3 DNA sequence: TGTGCCAGCAGCGAGACAGGCGGGAGCTACGAGCAGTACTTC. Variable domain in full (rest from reference TRBV28 and TRBJ2-7): DVKVTQSSRYLVKRTGEKVFLECVQDMDHENMFWYRQDPGLGLRLIYFSYDVKMKEKGDIPEGYSVSREKKERFSLILESASTNQTSMYLCASSETGGSYEQYFGPGTRLTVT.

This clone was detected only a few times. V and J are TRBV27 and TRBJ2-3, with D unclear. The CDR3 extends over 15 amino acids. V was trimmed by 5 bases and J by 0 bases, leaving 12 bases between them. The V gene's germline CDR1 is MNHEY and CDR2 SMNVEV (reference sequence). CDR3 coding DNA: TGTGCCAGCAGTAAACAGAGGCCTAGCACAGATACGCAGTATTTT. The encoded protein is CASSKQRPSTDTQYF.

Only a few counts were recorded for this clone. The CDR3: CASSPSSGRETQYF. CDR3 sequence (DNA): TGTGCCAGCAGCCCCTCGTCAGGGCGGGAGACCCAGTACTTC. The rearrangement links TRBV7-2 to TRBJ2-5; possible D gene TRBD1, 5 bases. V was pared by 5 bases and J by 5 bases, with 15 bases between. Per the germline V gene, CDR1 is SGHTA and CDR2 is FQGNSA. This CDR3 contains 14 residues.

V usage is TRBV18 and J usage is TRBJ2-1; weak D call: TRBD1 (5 bases). The V end lost 6 bases, the J end lost 6 bases, and 15 bases lay between the germline ends. The CDR3 covers 14 residues. Germline V gene lookup returns CDR1 KGHSH and CDR2 LQKENI. CDR3 sequence (DNA): TGTGCCAGCTCTCCGTCAGGGATGGGCAATGAGCAGTTCTTC. Residues: CASSPSGMGNEQFF.